This T cell receptor beta chain was retrieved from a study of blood T cell repertoires in COVID-19. V was trimmed by 0 bases and J by 5 bases, leaving 12 bases between them. Germline V gene data show CDR1 as SGHNT and CDR2 as YENEEA. The CDR3 contains 15 residues. Followed longitudinally, the Seattle patients had been enrolled during active infection. The table came from immunoSEQ multiplex PCR; TCRdb's copy has only in-frame clones and leaves some out. Here the sample spans some 270,000 clones, roughly 82% being singletons. The source of this sequence is a woman of 80 years or more with COVID-19, enrolled during active disease. This chain links TRBV11-3 with TRBJ2-3, with D maybe TRBD2 (6 bases). The sample was peripheral blood. The DNA for the CDR3 is TGTGCCAGCAGCTTAGATTCGGGGGACCGAGATACGCAGTATTTT. Translated: CASSLDSGDRDTQYF.